These 3 T cell receptor beta chains share one sample of origin, sequenced in a study of T cell responses to AZD1222 COVID-19 vaccine. TCRdb keeps only in-frame clones here, not all; method: immunoSEQ multiplex PCR. In the table there are tens of thousands of clones, roughly 90% of which are singletons. Specimen: peripheral blood, collected 28 days after the second AZD1222 dose. The receptors shown here come from an adult who received the AZD1222 COVID-19 vaccine.

This chain joins TRBV30 and TRBJ1-4; the D gene is possibly TRBD1 (5 bases). Trimming removed 5 bases at V and 0 bases at J, with 13 bases between. In germline, CDR1 is GTSNPN, CDR2 SVGIG (reference sequence). This CDR3 region has 15 residues. Here the CDR3 DNA reads TGTGCCTGGTCCCTGGGGACCTCAACTAATGAAAAACTGTTTTTT. This translates into CAWSLGTSTNEKLFF.

This chain links TRBV30 with TRBJ1-5; tentatively, D is TRBD1 (6 bases). The CDR3 sequence is 13 residues long. Trimming cost V 3 bases and J 4 bases, with 10 bases left between them. Germline V gene lookup returns CDR1 GTSNPN and CDR2 SVGIG (reference sequence). CDR3 protein: CAWSQGPNQPQHF. CDR3 sequence (DNA): TGTGCCTGGAGCCAGGGGCCAAATCAGCCCCAGCATTTT.

This chain connects TRBV6-5 to TRBJ1-6, with D possibly matching TRBD1 (5 bases). Germline CDR1 MNHEY, CDR2 SVGAGI. The CDR3 is made up of 13 amino acids. The V end was cut by 7 bases, the J end by 7 bases, with 11 bases between. CDR3 protein: CASTRDFNSPLHF. CDR3 nucleotide sequence: TGTGCCAGCACCCGGGACTTCAATTCACCCCTCCACTTT.